The T cell receptor (beta chain) under discussion was sequenced for a study of T cell changes during pregnancy in multiple sclerosis. The table came from immunoSEQ multiplex PCR; TCRdb's copy has only in-frame clones and leaves some out. The sample carries about 79,000 clones, 85% to 95% recorded once. The source of this sequence is a female donor in good health, enrolled as a control in a pregnancy study. The source material was peripheral blood, sampled in the second trimester of pregnancy.

CDR3 nucleotides: TGTGCCAGCAGCCAAGAACGGGGGAGGAGGGATCAGCCCCAGCATTTT. Protein product: CASSQERGRRDQPQHF. The chain combines TRBV4-2 with TRBJ1-5; a possible D gene is TRBD1 (5 bases). From germline, CDR1 is LGHNA and CDR2 YNFKEQ. Deletions cut 0 bases from V and 5 bases from J, with 14 bases between. The CDR3 loop spans 16 amino acids.